A selection of T cell receptor beta chains follows, all from one sample in a study of control samples from healthy donors and cancer patients. Clones were read by immunoSEQ multiplex PCR, and TCRdb kept only the in-frame ones, dropping some. The sample lists tens of thousands of clones, around nine tenths occurring once. Source material: PBMCs. The receptors were sampled from a man in his 60s with colorectal cancer. Both conserved end residues are part of each CDR3.

TRBJ2-5,TRBV7-2,CASSLAGGRLETQYF
TRBJ1-5,TRBV28,CASSFFWTGGRGQPQHF
TRBJ2-7,TRBV6-6,CASRDRGNSYEQYF
TRBJ2-7,TRBV11-2,CASSLLGQGNSYEQYF
TRBJ2-1,TRBV15,CATSRTLRGEQFF
TRBJ2-1,TRBV7-9,CASSSIVSIYNEQFF
TRBJ2-2,TRBV7-8,CASSPGQGPGELFF
TRBJ2-2,TRBV30,CAWSRAYTGELFF
TRBJ2-5,TRBV5-4,CASSLAGGSFRYF
TRBJ1-2,TRBV7-3,CASSPEDRGANYGYTF
TRBJ2-1,TRBV5-4,CASSSPTGFYEQFF
TRBJ1-1,TRBV28,CAGRTGGPTMNTEAFF
TRBJ2-5,TRBV24-1,CATSDPRQPMGQETQYF
TRBJ1-2,TRBV6-1,CASSEGGGLGYGYTF
TRBJ1-6,TRBV7-8,CASSSQGLEPLHF
TRBJ2-7,TRBV5-8,CASSRVGVREQYF
TRBJ2-5,TRBV6-5,CASSPRLGHIGTQYF
TRBJ1-1,TRBV5-1,CASSFPRTAGGGNTEAFF
TRBJ1-2,TRBV4-1,CASSQLTNLGGYTF
TRBJ1-1,TRBV7-9,CASSRGPSGENTEAFF
TRBJ1-1,TRBV6-6,CASSNGQQAFF
TRBJ2-3,TRBV4-1,CASSQDPPFTGDGSDTQYF
TRBJ2-3,TRBV9,CASSDGDSTDTQYF
TRBJ2-2,TRBV9,CASSLQSGELFF
TRBJ2-1,TRBV6-6,CASSAPNTDQFF
TRBJ2-2,TRBV27,CASSQYGAANTGELFF
TRBJ2-7,TRBV28,CASSLGTGVSYEQYF
TRBJ2-3,TRBV27,CASSLGDRVRDTQYF
TRBJ2-5,TRBV12-3/TRBV12-4,CASSFKETQYF
TRBJ1-5,TRBV19,CASSSRDPASNQPQHF
TRBJ1-2,TRBV9,CASGGTGNYGYTF
TRBJ1-3,TRBV12-3/TRBV12-4,CASSLISGNTIYF
TRBJ1-3,TRBV19,CASTPGGSGNTIYF
TRBJ1-2,TRBV6-2/TRBV6-3,CASSVRRDLGGYTF
TRBJ1-2,TRBV6-6,CASSHTPQDRDIPSLYGYTF
TRBJ2-3,TRBV6-5,CASSYGTDTQYF
TRBJ1-5,TRBV7-2,CASSSDRLSNQPQHF
TRBJ2-7,TRBV3-1/TRBV3-2,CASSQERWSSYEQYF
TRBJ2-7,TRBV10-1,CASGTSGEQYF
TRBJ2-7,TRBV4-1,CASSRDGTGGRYEQYF
TRBJ2-7,TRBV10-2,CASRQGARYEQYF